This TCR beta chain was documented in a study of shared clonotypes between healthy human individuals. Study-level background: Per donor, CD8 memory used one plate, CD8 naive used two, CD4 memory used three and CD4 naive used three.

The study, taken as a whole, reports: In the sorted subsets, rarefaction showed sequencing was incomplete despite large depth.

Cells designated naive CD8 were CD45RO-negative and were positively selected for CCR7, with terminally differentiated effector memory CD45RA+ cells excluded. All donors qualified as healthy HIV-negative adults and had experienced no recent acute infections or vaccinations. A remark on this clone: The target antigen is unknown.

In the original workflow: Because ImmunoSEQ provided only junction sequences with no quality scores, the filtering differed. Only in-frame clones appear in the TCRdb table, and some are missing; sequencing was by immunoSEQ multiplex PCR. V and J calls and clone size are those listed in that table; D and trimming were worked out from the DNA. The sample lists roughly 2,000,000 clones; about 95% were seen once. Germline lookup yields CDR1 MNHEY and CDR2 SVGAGI. Trimming removed 5 bases from V and 3 bases from J, with 13 bases in between. The CDR3 extends over 14 amino acids. Material: naive CD8+ T cells sorted from blood. This receptor was obtained from a man younger than 30 in good health. The rearrangement links TRBV6-5 to TRBJ2-5; D is undetermined. The CDR3, as DNA: TGTGCCAGCAGTCCCCTTCCAATCGAAGAGACCCAGTACTTC. Its protein product is CASSPLPIEETQYF.